The next 5 T cell receptor beta chains were all read from a single sample in a study of blood T cell repertoires in COVID-19. Using immunoSEQ multiplex PCR, the repertoire was profiled, and TCRdb retains in-frame clones only, with some absent. This repertoire shows under 200,000 clones, around 82% found once; its top ten account for roughly an eighth. The sample was peripheral blood. All receptors derive from a man aged 18 to 30 with active or convalescent COVID-19.

The V call is TRBV3-1 (or the pseudogene TRBV3-2), the J call TRBJ2-1; possibly TRBD2 for D (6 bases). The V gene's germline CDR1 is LGHDT and CDR2 YNNKEL (reference sequence). The CDR3 runs 14 residues. The ends were cut back, 4 bases at V and 9 bases at J, with 16 bases in the middle. The DNA for the CDR3 is TGTGCCAGCAGCCTTTCCCGGACTAACGGTGAGCAGTTCTTC. Encoded protein: CASSLSRTNGEQFF.

V is TRBV10-1 and J is TRBJ2-2, with D unresolved. CDR1 and CDR2 (germline): WNHNN, SYGVQD (reference sequence). With 4 bases removed from V and 5 bases from J, the gap between germline ends came to 8 bases. The CDR3 has 13 residues. CDR3 sequence (DNA): TGCGCCAGCAGTGTTCCAGAAACCGGGGAGCTGTTTTTT. It specifies CASSVPETGELFF.

This chain uses TRBV7-2 with TRBJ2-1; 11 nucleotides align to TRBD1. The CDR3 runs 16 residues. Trimming cost V 5 bases and J 7 bases; bases outside gene matches: 10. Germline V CDR1 and CDR2: SGHTA, FQGNSA. The CDR3 is CASSPRTGTGGNEQFF. The CDR3 nucleotides are TGTGCCAGCAGCCCTCGAACCGGGACAGGGGGGAATGAGCAGTTCTTC.

The chain couples TRBV19 to TRBJ1-1; perhaps TRBD1 as D (5 bases). The CDR3 is 14 amino acids. Per the germline V gene, CDR1 is LNHDA and CDR2 is SQIVND (reference sequence). V was shortened by 4 bases and J by 0 bases, with 9 bases between the two germline ends. The CDR3, as DNA: TGTGCCAGTAGTAGGGGGGTAATGAACACTGAAGCTTTCTTT. This encodes CASSRGVMNTEAFF.

In DNA form, the CDR3 reads TGTGCCAGCAGCTTCCAATCTGGAAACACCATATATTTT. The encoded protein is CASSFQSGNTIYF. V usage is TRBV7-2 and J usage is TRBJ1-3, with D uncertain. Deletions cut 3 bases from V and 1 base from J, with 4 bases between. Germline V CDR1 and CDR2: SGHTA, FQGNSA. The CDR3 totals 13 residues.